This T cell receptor beta chain was retrieved from a study of beta chain features in type 1 diabetes. Study-level results: Shorter templates might be favored by PCR, equally in patients and controls.

Expressed TCRB transcripts were sequenced after all isolated RNA was converted to cDNA. Only in-frame clones appear in the TCRdb table, and some are missing; sequencing was by immunoSEQ multiplex PCR. The table shows about 350,000 clones, with 15% to 20% occurring only once. Worth noting for this clone: Its antigen is still unknown.

The receptor's source is a woman younger than 30 in good health. The sample taken for sequencing was naive CD4+ T cells from blood.

CDR3 region: CAISEMGLSGRREQYF. CDR3 coding DNA: TGTGCCATCAGTGAGATGGGACTCTCCGGAAGGCGAGAGCAGTACTTC. The gene calls are TRBV10-3 and TRBJ2-7; TRBD2 is a possible D gene (6 bases). CDR1 ENHRY and CDR2 SYGVKD come from the germline V gene. Trimming left V 2 bases short and J 7 bases short, with 21 bases between. There are 16 residues in the CDR3.